This T cell receptor beta chain was sequenced during a study of cytomegalovirus exposure and HLA in healthy donors (dated by TCRdb to the late 2010s). Turning to the overall study: An earlier analysis of some 500 of the donors reported approximately 270 Gb of sequence data and more than 90 million unique TCR beta sequences from about 180 million T cells. About five DR-DQ haplotypes were handled as single units for association and clustering, since linkage in the cohort was strong. The study profiled the T cell repertoires of 550 to 700 subjects by immunosequencing and related them to cytomegalovirus serostatus. Donor age, sex, ethnicity and CMV serostatus were compiled alongside the repertoire data. The study was designed to test whether signatures of past pathogen exposure could be identified by cataloging public T cell receptors. Typing coverage differed by locus: A, B, C, DRB1 and DQB1 were typed in roughly 620-640 donors, DQA1 in about 500, DPA1 in some 600, and DPB1 in approximately 450. The genetic ancestry cluster associated with self-reported Caucasian donors included around 76% of the 300 to 450 genotyped donors. To predict cytomegalovirus infection status, the study brought together high-throughput TCR immunosequencing, statistical association of individual TCRs with disease status, and machine learning. Rather than using new phenotypic data, the later analysis identified candidate immune exposures from TCR beta sequences and from how often those sequences occurred across donors. On average, around 200,000 unique TCR beta nucleotide sequences were sequenced per donor among roughly 430 genotyped donors of the cohort, with roughly 18% of those sequences being non-productive. Roughly 300 gigabases of sequencing data and tens of millions of unique TCR sequences made up an early release that covered about 640 HLA-typed donors. A later genetic analysis took genome-wide SNP genotypes for about 55% of the 666 donors and used that subset as a discovery cohort. A later analysis re-examined previously published TCR beta repertoires from about 670 donors and added high-resolution HLA genotyping to investigate patterns of TCR occurrence. HLA typing included class I and class II loci at four-digit resolution. All discovery cohort repertoires had been generated on a single sequencing platform. An earlier analysis of approximately 640 of the donors applied high-throughput TCR beta sequencing to assess whether each TCR beta V gene segment acted as functional or pseudogenic. A separate validation cohort of 100 to 150 different subjects was used in addition to the 666-subject first cohort. Study-level results and caveats: In a later analysis, the rate of TCR association differed among HLA loci, with DRB1 alleles having the most associated TCRs and HLA-C alleles having the fewest. Strong co-occurrence of HLA alleles, especially DR and DQ, made assigning TCR associations to individual alleles difficult. This cohort had only TCR beta chains sequenced, and the lack of alpha or paired-chain data limited which features could be detected. At a false discovery rate of 0.05, a later analysis linked 16,000 or so TCR beta sequences to specific HLA alleles. The authors suggested that the approach could potentially be extended to other disease states and immunological phenotypes. Linkage disequilibrium might explain the correlated functional status among segregating V segments, but an unknown experimental factor could not be ruled out. In vitro tests confirmed that a few of the cytomegalovirus-associated TCR beta chains recognize cytomegalovirus antigens. Presence/absence analyses assumed roughly uniform sequencing depth across donors, an assumption that may not hold. Across donors, most TCR sequences were observed very rarely, whereas some public TCRs were present in many individuals. The classifier was reported to diagnose cytomegalovirus status with high specificity and sensitivity in both the original and validation cohorts. A cluster of highly shared sequence variants was judged likely to be a technical artifact of the sequencing pipeline. In a later analysis, several top co-occurrence clusters were reported to appear linked to parvovirus B19, influenza, CMV and Epstein-Barr virus. In the study, approximately 160 TCR beta chains were listed as associated with cytomegalovirus. A later genetic analysis reported fewer N-insertions in productive TCRs among donors in an Asian-associated ancestry cluster than the roughly 720-donor mean. Compared with equally common non-associated chains, HLA-associated TCR beta chains in a later analysis were more clonally expanded and had lower generation probabilities. CMV serostatus was the only immune exposure information available for the cohort. Some IMGT-functional V segments, including TRBV6-2 and TRBV6-3, could not be told apart with the 87-base-pair reads, so those segments were excluded. Because counts were too low, roughly 16 rarely observed V segments, including chromosome 9 orphons, were excluded from the earlier analysis of 587 of the donors. A later genetic analysis associated a missense DCLRE1C variant with V-gene and J-gene trimming of TCR beta chains, and an independent cohort replicated the association. A further reported finding was that TCR beta sequences accurately predicted the HLA-A and HLA-B alleles for most subjects in the first cohort. Most CMV-associated TCR beta chains appeared to be HLA-restricted in a later analysis, and the HLA associations seemed to be driven largely by CMV exposure. In an earlier analysis of approximately 600 of the donors, most TCR beta V segments were observed in productive rearrangements about 87% or about 30% of the time, broadly matching IMGT annotations. Because some donors lacked HLA typing at each locus, the association tests relied only on the typed subset.

The library was obtained by the immunoSEQ multiplex PCR assay. For the multiplex PCR, a mixture combining 60 forward primers for TCR Vbeta segments and 13 reverse primers for TCR Jbeta segments was used. Amplification of the CDR3 region of rearranged TCR beta genes was performed with a multiplex PCR assay on genomic DNA. The Illumina HiSeq System was used to sequence the amplified TCR beta libraries as 87-base-pair reads. In the paper's pipeline: Across the 500 to 700 repertoires, a later analysis counted 60 million to 90 million unique TCR beta chains, around 11 million of which were shared by at least two donors. To remove PCR and sequencing errors, raw reads were error-corrected and collapsed into unique sequences using a nearest-neighbor algorithm that merged closely related sequences. Alignment of CDR3 sequences to IMGT reference sequences was used to assign V, D and J gene segments. For a sequence to be retained, a match of at least six nucleotides was required to both a V gene segment and a J gene segment. Rearrangements were called productive when the CDR3 lacked stop codons and stayed in frame with V and J; all others were non-productive. Following IMGT convention, CDR3 was defined as the stretch from the second conserved V-encoded cysteine to the conserved J-encoded phenylalanine. The earlier analysis of roughly 590 of the donors excluded any sequence lacking an unambiguous match to a single V gene segment. In an earlier analysis of approximately 610 of the donors, V segments were called functional above 56.7% productive rearrangements and were called segregating when the between-donor standard deviation exceeded 5%. A statistical classification framework was developed to diagnose cytomegalovirus status using the catalog of TCR beta chain sequences. In a later analysis, V and J genes were assigned by comparing TCR nucleotide sequences against IMGT/GENE-DB human TR gene sequences. The TCRdist pipeline was used in a later analysis to assign CDR3 sequences and most-parsimonious VDJ recombination scenarios. In a later analysis, each TCR beta chain was defined by its CDR3 amino acid sequence together with its V-gene family, and reads without a unique V-gene family were excluded. As a way to deal with suspected cross-contamination and a sequencing artifact, a later analysis dropped roughly 600 nucleotide sequences that were highly shared and had low generation probability. In a later analysis, a clonal expansion index for each public chain was calculated from normalized within-repertoire ranks of inferred template counts. In a later analysis, generation probabilities were computed using a VDJ recombination model fitted to out-of-frame rearrangements, and the results were checked against IGoR. In a later analysis, hypergeometric tests were used to score TCR-TCR, TCR-HLA and TCR-CMV co-occurrence, with a repertoire-size bias correction applied to TCR pairs. A later analysis estimated false discovery rates by permuting HLA or CMV assignments 20 times. In a later analysis, co-occurring TCRs were grouped using DBSCAN, with TCRdist sequence similarity added in when clustering inside HLA-allele-positive subsets. Repertoires with fewer than 30,000 or more than 120,000 public chains, plus five repertoires with anomalous nucleotide sharing, were excluded from co-occurrence clustering. TCRdb's version of the immuneACCESS table is confined to in-frame rearrangements and falls short of the full clone set. An unresolved V gene accounts for under half of the shortfall where checked; the remainder is of unknown origin. Clone size and the V and J calls come from that table; the DNA yielded D and trimming. This sample gives about 120,000 clones in total; over 70% of them show up just once. In total, the top ten clones hold 4% of the sample.

This clone was detected only a few times. Which antigen it targets is not known. No qualities accompany the bases; no much larger clone lies one base away. The cohort was made up of approximately 670 healthy bone marrow donors. At the time of sampling, every cohort member was nominally healthy, though immune exposures that went unrecorded were likely present. The donor tested CMV seropositive and was one of the 289 seropositive cohort members. A peripheral blood sample was provided by each donor, and peripheral blood mononuclear cells were used for TCR beta sequencing. Genomic DNA extraction from the blood cell samples was performed with the Qiagen DNeasy Blood Extraction Kit. The trim is 1 base for V and 6 bases for J, with a gap of 10 bases between the germline ends. Taken from the germline V gene, the CDR1 and CDR2 loops are MGHRA and YSYEKL. Taken from cysteine to phenylalanine, the CDR3 has 14 residues. Only the CDR3 part of the read is kept: 42 bases, read in frame from the first base.

Rearrangement joined TRBV4-1 to TRBJ2-4, with TRBD2 perhaps the D gene, on 5 matching bases. This receptor was identified in a man in his late teens or twenties in good health and CMV-seropositive. The sample was PBMCs. The CDR3 sequence is CASSQGPGSNIQYF. The DNA reads as follows: TGCGCCAGCAGCCAAGGTCCGGGATCAAACATTCAGTACTTC.